The 26 T cell receptor beta chains listed next were all sequenced from one sample in a study of blood T cell repertoires in COVID-19. Some clones are missing from TCRdb's copy, which holds only in-frame ones; the method was immunoSEQ multiplex PCR. The sample includes fewer than 150,000 clones, around 83% seen only once; the top ten take about 20%. Sequenced sample: PBMCs or T cells enriched from blood (not recorded which). All receptors derive from a man aged 30 to 45 who had recovered from COVID-19.

The chain combines TRBV5-4 with TRBJ2-7, with 12 bases aligning to TRBD1. The CDR3 contains 15 residues. Trimming at V came to 1 base and at J to 5 bases, leaving 4 bases not matched to a gene. Germline V gives CDR1 SGHNT, CDR2 YYREEE (reference sequence). CDR3 coding DNA: TGTGCCAGCAGCTTGAGTGGGACAGGGGGCCACGAGCAGTACTTC. This encodes CASSLSGTGGHEQYF.

This clone appeared once. The chain couples TRBV7-3 to TRBJ2-7, with TRBD2 as a possible D gene (6 bases). The CDR3 is made up of 14 amino acids. Trimming cost V 0 bases and J 0 bases, with 6 bases left between them. Germline V gene lookup returns CDR1 SGHTA and CDR2 FQGTGA. CDR3 sequence: CASSLTGGSYEQYF. The DNA of the CDR3 is TGTGCCAGCAGCTTAACGGGAGGCTCCTACGAGCAGTACTTC.

V gene TRBV3-1 (or the pseudogene TRBV3-2) combines with J gene TRBJ2-1; 7 bases align to TRBD2. Germline-derived CDR1 and CDR2 are LGHDT and YNNKEL (reference sequence). V was clipped by 0 bases and J by 9 bases; unmatched bases: 8. The CDR3 loop spans 15 amino acids. The chain's CDR3 is CASSQETAGRGEQFF. In nucleotides, the CDR3 is TGTGCCAGCAGCCAAGAGACAGCGGGAAGGGGTGAGCAGTTCTTC.

The chain couples TRBV6-1 to TRBJ2-5, with D possibly TRBD1 on 6 matching bases. V shed 2 bases and J shed 2 bases, with 12 bases lying between them. CDR3 length: 15 residues. From germline, CDR1 is MNHNS and CDR2 SASEGT. The CDR3 region has the DNA TGTGCCAGCAGTGAACAGGGGACCCCACAAGAGACCCAGTACTTC. Amino acid sequence: CASSEQGTPQETQYF.

V gene TRBV6-6 combines with J gene TRBJ1-6; TRBD1 might be the D (6 bases). V lost 9 bases to trimming and J lost 8 bases, with 14 bases between them. The CDR3 spans 13 residues. Germline V gene data show CDR1 as MNHNY and CDR2 as SVGAGI (reference sequence). As DNA, the CDR3 is TGTGCCAGTAAACCGGGACAACATTCACCCCTCCACTTT. Its protein is CASKPGQHSPLHF.

The chain uses TRBV11-2 and TRBJ2-7, with 7 bases identical to TRBD1. Losses at the gene ends were 4 bases for V and 6 bases for J; bases not matched to a gene: 6. Germline V gene sequence: CDR1 SGHAT, CDR2 FQNNGV. The CDR3 length is 13 residues. The CDR3 spells CASSWGTAVEQYV. DNA of the CDR3: TGTGCCAGCAGCTGGGGGACAGCGGTCGAGCAGTACGTC.

This chain links TRBV5-1 with TRBJ1-4; D call uncertain. The CDR3 is 14 residues long. Trimming pared 2 bases from V and 5 bases from J, leaving 10 bases between. In germline, CDR1 is SGHRS, CDR2 YFSETQ. CDR3 nucleotides: TGCGCCAGCAGCTTAAGGCAGGTCAATGAAAAACTGTTTTTT. It is translated as CASSLRQVNEKLFF.

This rearrangement joins TRBV11-2 to TRBJ1-2; D call uncertain. The CDR3 runs to 17 residues. V lost 5 bases, J lost 1 base, and 20 bases lay in between. In germline, CDR1 is SGHAT, CDR2 FQNNGV. As DNA, the CDR3 is TGTGCCAGCAGCCCTAAACGGAGTCTAGAACTTAACTATGGCTACACCTTC. This gives the protein CASSPKRSLELNYGYTF. Supplemented by reference TRBV11-2 and TRBJ1-2, the full variable domain reads EAGVAQSPRYKIIEKRQSVAFWCNPISGHATLYWYQQILGQGPKLLIQFQNNGVVDDSQLPKDRFSAERLKGVDSTLKIQPAKLEDSAVYLCASSPKRSLELNYGYTFGSGTRLTVV.

This chain links TRBV4-1 with TRBJ1-1; maybe TRBD1 (5 bases). The germline V gene has CDR1 MGHRA and CDR2 YSYEKL. CDR3 length equals 16 residues. V gave up 1 base and J gave up 0 bases, with 12 bases separating them. CDR3 region: CASSQGQGPMNTEAFF. The CDR3 nucleotides are TGCGCCAGCAGCCAAGGCCAGGGCCCTATGAACACTGAAGCTTTCTTT.

For the CDR3, the DNA is TGTGCCAGCAGCCCCCACTTCGGACAGGGCGCAGATACGCAGTATTTT. Amino acids: CASSPHFGQGADTQYF. The J gene is TRBJ2-3, the V gene TRBV9; 8 bases line up with TRBD1. This CDR3 comprises 16 residues. Germline loops: CDR1 SGDLS, CDR2 YYNGEE. With V trimmed by 4 bases and J by 4 bases, 11 bases remained unmatched.

The chain links TRBV30 to TRBJ2-7; TRBD2 aligns across 13 bases. J was trimmed by 5 bases and V by 0 bases; bases with no gene match: 1. The CDR3 sequence is 14 residues long. CDR1 and CDR2 (germline): GTSNPN, SVGIG (reference sequence). CDR3 sequence reads: CAWSVGLAGDEQYF. CDR3 DNA: TGTGCCTGGAGTGTAGGACTAGCGGGAGACGAGCAGTACTTC.

This chain joins TRBV18 and TRBJ1-5; unclear D gene. The ends were cut back, 1 base at V and 2 bases at J, with 6 bases in the middle. The CDR3 runs to 14 residues. CDR1 and CDR2 (germline): KGHSH, LQKENI. The CDR3 bases are TGTGCCAGCTCACCACGGCAGGGCAATCAGCCCCAGCATTTT. It codes for CASSPRQGNQPQHF. The entire variable domain, with the rest obtained from reference TRBV18 and TRBJ1-5, is as follows: NAGVMQNPRHLVRRRGQEARLRCSPMKGHSHVYWYRQLPEEGLKFMVYLQKENIIDESGMPKERFSAEFPKEGPSILRIQQVVRGDSAAYFCASSPRQGNQPQHFGDGTRLSIL.

The chain links TRBV13 to TRBJ2-7, with 13 bases fitting TRBD2. V gave up 5 bases and J gave up 8 bases; unmatched junction bases: 9. The CDR3 contains 15 residues. Germline loops: CDR1 PRHDT, CDR2 FYEKMQ (reference sequence). CDR3 DNA: TGTGCCAGCAGCCCACGGACTAGCGGGAGTGTACAGCAGTACTTC. Translated: CASSPRTSGSVQQYF.

The chain employs TRBV3-1 (or the pseudogene TRBV3-2) and TRBJ1-2, with no clear D. The CDR3 totals 13 residues. V was clipped by 4 bases and J by 4 bases, with 10 bases between them. The germline V gene encodes CDR1 LGHDT and CDR2 YNNKEL (reference sequence). CDR3 protein: CASSRHSGYGYTF. In DNA, the CDR3 is TGTGCCAGCAGCCGTCACAGCGGCTATGGCTACACCTTC.

V usage is TRBV5-4 and J usage is TRBJ2-7; 7 bases line up with TRBD1. The CDR3 has 15 amino acids. CDR1 and CDR2 from the germline V gene are SGHNT and YYREEE (reference sequence). The V gene end was trimmed by 3 bases and the J gene end by 0 bases; junction bases not matched to a gene: 6. CDR3 bases: TGTGCCAGCAGCTGGTCTCGGGACAGCTCCTACGAGCAGTACTTC. Translated, it gives CASSWSRDSSYEQYF.

This chain connects TRBV6-2 or TRBV6-3 to TRBJ1-5, with a possible D match to TRBD1 (6 bases). Germline V gives CDR1 MNHEY, CDR2 SVGEGT. This CDR3 region has 14 residues. V was pared by 2 bases and J by 9 bases, with 14 bases between. This CDR3 is CASSYGQSNMPQHF. The CDR3 bases are TGTGCCAGCAGTTACGGACAGAGCAATATGCCCCAGCATTTT.

This clone was recorded only once. Other DNA sequences of this sample code for an identical CDR3. This sequence joins TRBV5-5 and TRBJ1-2; 9 positions match TRBD1. J was trimmed by 4 bases and V by 7 bases; bases with no gene match: 8. CDR3 length equals 14 residues. Germline V lookup: CDR1 SGHKS, CDR2 YYEKEE (reference sequence). CDR3 in DNA: TGTGCCAGCTCAGGGGGACAGGGTGGCTATGGCTACACCTTC. Amino acids: CASSGGQGGYGYTF. The full variable domain, rest sourced from reference TRBV5-5 and TRBJ1-2, is DAGVTQSPTHLIKTRGQQVTLRCSPISGHKSVSWYQQVLGQGPQFIFQYYEKEERGRGNFPDRFSARQFPNYSSELNVNALLLGDSALYLCASSGGQGGYGYTFGSGTRLTVV.

Here the CDR3 DNA reads TGCGCCAGCAGCCCAAATCCCAGGGCTCCAGGCTATGGCTACACCTTC. Protein sequence: CASSPNPRAPGYGYTF. This chain connects TRBV5-1 to TRBJ1-2; maybe TRBD1 (5 bases). The length of the CDR3 is 16 residues. Germline V gene sequence: CDR1 SGHRS, CDR2 YFSETQ. Trimming left V 4 bases short and J 4 bases short, with 20 bases between.

J is TRBJ1-2 and V is TRBV14; 9 positions agree with TRBD1. This CDR3 region has 16 residues. Germline CDR1 reads SGHDN; CDR2 reads FVKESK. Trimming cost V 2 bases and J 4 bases; bases outside gene matches: 8. The chain's CDR3 is CASSQTGQGFVYGYTF. The CDR3 DNA sequence: TGTGCCAGCAGCCAAACGGGACAGGGCTTCGTCTATGGCTACACCTTC.

The genes are TRBV10-3 and TRBJ2-5, with 10 bases identical to TRBD2. The J segment lost 5 bases and the V segment lost 4 bases, leaving 13 bases of the junction unmatched. The CDR3 has 17 residues. In germline, CDR1 is ENHRY, CDR2 SYGVKD. The CDR3 region is CAISGGRTSGGAETQYF. As DNA, the CDR3 is TGTGCCATCAGTGGAGGCCGGACTAGCGGTGGCGCGGAGACCCAGTACTTC.

The V call is TRBV7-9, the J call TRBJ2-2; 10 bases line up with TRBD1. This CDR3 region has 14 residues. J gave up 6 bases and V 5 bases, and 3 bases lay outside the gene matches. The germline V gene encodes CDR1 SEHNR and CDR2 FQNEAQ (reference sequence). DNA of the CDR3: TGTGCCAGCAGCCTAGGACAGGGGGCCGGGGAGCTGTTTTTT. This encodes CASSLGQGAGELFF. The entire variable domain, with the rest obtained from reference TRBV7-9 and TRBJ2-2, is as follows: DTGVSQNPRHKITKRGQNVTFRCDPISEHNRLYWYRQTLGQGPEFLTYFQNEAQLEKSRLLSDRFSAERPKGSFSTLEIQRTEQGDSAMYLCASSLGQGAGELFFGEGSRLTVL.

The chain recombines TRBV5-1 with TRBJ2-1; TRBD2 agrees at 7 bases. The length of the CDR3 is 14 residues. V lost 6 bases, J lost 5 bases, and 8 bases stayed unmatched. The germline V gene has CDR1 SGHRS and CDR2 YFSETQ. CDR3 DNA sequence: TGCGCCAGCACCCCCCGGCTAGCGGACAATGAGCAGTTCTTC. Amino acid sequence: CASTPRLADNEQFF.

The chain couples TRBV9 to TRBJ1-2; maybe TRBD1 (6 bases). The CDR3 length is 13 residues. V was clipped by 3 bases and J by 6 bases, with 12 bases between them. The germline CDR1 and CDR2 sequences are SGDLS and YYNGEE. The CDR3 sequence: CASSGGTFDGYTF. The CDR3 coding sequence is TGTGCCAGCAGCGGAGGGACATTCGATGGCTACACCTTC.

This clone was seen just once. The chain uses TRBV5-5 and TRBJ1-3; D is ambiguous. The CDR3 totals 14 residues. CDR1 is SGHKS and CDR2 is YYEKEE in the germline V gene (reference sequence). The V end was cut by 4 bases, the J end by 0 bases, with 8 bases between. CDR3 sequence: CASSLGSSGNTIYF. In nucleotides, the CDR3 is TGTGCCAGCAGCCTCGGTAGCTCTGGAAACACCATATATTTT.

J is TRBJ2-2 and V is TRBV24-1; weak D call: TRBD2 (6 bases). The CDR3 contains 15 residues. Germline V gives CDR1 KGHDR, CDR2 SFDVKD. V lost 5 bases and J lost 6, with 15 bases in between. CDR3 sequence: CATSGSGAPAGELFF. The CDR3 DNA sequence: TGTGCCACCAGTGGTTCGGGAGCCCCCGCCGGGGAGCTGTTTTTT.

The genes are TRBV10-2 and TRBJ2-7, with no clear D. Trimming stripped 6 bases from V and 1 base from J, with 13 bases between. Germline values: CDR1 WSHSY, CDR2 SAAADI. The CDR3 covers 14 residues. CDR3 amino acids: CASRFRQASYEQYF. For the CDR3, the DNA is TGCGCCAGCAGATTCAGGCAGGCTTCCTACGAGCAGTACTTC.